This is a list of T cell receptor beta chains from one sample in a study of cytomegalovirus exposure and HLA in healthy donors. The table came from immunoSEQ multiplex PCR; TCRdb's copy has only in-frame clones and leaves some out. Among 200,000 to 300,000 clones, about 83% were seen once, and the ten largest hold roughly 2%. The specimen sequenced was PBMCs. These receptors were collected from a woman aged 40 to 49 in good health and CMV-seropositive. Each CDR3 is given with its conserved first and last residue. Each record gives: J gene, D gene, clone size, V gene, CDR3 protein, CDR3 DNA. A D gene is named only where the DNA matches it firmly. Clone size is given for some rows only: seen once, a few or many times, or a class if the clone is expanded.

j_call: TRBJ2-1; d_call: TRBD1; clone_size: -; v_call: TRBV27; cdr3_aa: CASNRGNWNEQFF; cdr3_nt: TGTGCCAGCAACAGGGGGAATTGGAATGAGCAGTTCTTC
j_call: TRBJ2-3; d_call: TRBD1; clone_size: -; v_call: TRBV11-1; cdr3_aa: CASRRDRGSADTQYF; cdr3_nt: TGTGCCAGCAGACGGGACAGGGGCAGCGCAGATACGCAGTATTTT
j_call: TRBJ1-1; d_call: TRBD1; clone_size: -; v_call: TRBV6-5; cdr3_aa: CASSYSYTGGRTEAFF; cdr3_nt: TGTGCCAGCAGTTACTCGTATACAGGGGGGAGGACTGAAGCTTTCTTT
j_call: TRBJ1-5; d_call: -; clone_size: -; v_call: TRBV7-8; cdr3_aa: CASSLSGNQPQHF; cdr3_nt: TGTGCCAGCAGCCTCTCGGGCAATCAGCCCCAGCATTTT
j_call: TRBJ2-1; d_call: -; clone_size: -; v_call: TRBV7-3; cdr3_aa: CASSLTIQDEQFF; cdr3_nt: TGTGCCAGCAGCTTAACTATCCAGGATGAGCAGTTCTTC
j_call: TRBJ2-3; d_call: TRBD2; clone_size: many; v_call: TRBV7-9; cdr3_aa: CASSLTGGTDTQYF; cdr3_nt: TGTGCCAGCAGCTTGACGGGAGGGACAGATACGCAGTATTTT
j_call: TRBJ2-7; d_call: TRBD2; clone_size: -; v_call: TRBV5-4; cdr3_aa: CASSRTSGSYEQYF; cdr3_nt: TGTGCCAGCAGTCGGACTAGCGGGAGCTACGAGCAGTACTTC
j_call: TRBJ2-5; d_call: TRBD1; clone_size: -; v_call: TRBV5-1; cdr3_aa: CASSYQGDQETQYF; cdr3_nt: TGCGCCAGCAGCTACCAGGGGGACCAAGAGACCCAGTACTTC
j_call: TRBJ2-6; d_call: -; clone_size: -; v_call: TRBV28; cdr3_aa: CASSNRVYSGANVLTF; cdr3_nt: TGTGCCAGCAGTAACAGGGTTTACTCTGGGGCCAACGTCCTGACTTTC
j_call: TRBJ2-2; d_call: -; clone_size: -; v_call: TRBV9; cdr3_aa: CASSLGGKLNTGELFF; cdr3_nt: TGTGCCAGTAGTTTGGGGGGAAAACTCAACACCGGGGAGCTGTTTTTT
j_call: TRBJ2-7; d_call: -; clone_size: -; v_call: TRBV5-1; cdr3_aa: CASSPSAEGYYEQYF; cdr3_nt: TGCGCCAGCAGCCCCTCGGCGGAGGGATACTACGAGCAGTACTTC